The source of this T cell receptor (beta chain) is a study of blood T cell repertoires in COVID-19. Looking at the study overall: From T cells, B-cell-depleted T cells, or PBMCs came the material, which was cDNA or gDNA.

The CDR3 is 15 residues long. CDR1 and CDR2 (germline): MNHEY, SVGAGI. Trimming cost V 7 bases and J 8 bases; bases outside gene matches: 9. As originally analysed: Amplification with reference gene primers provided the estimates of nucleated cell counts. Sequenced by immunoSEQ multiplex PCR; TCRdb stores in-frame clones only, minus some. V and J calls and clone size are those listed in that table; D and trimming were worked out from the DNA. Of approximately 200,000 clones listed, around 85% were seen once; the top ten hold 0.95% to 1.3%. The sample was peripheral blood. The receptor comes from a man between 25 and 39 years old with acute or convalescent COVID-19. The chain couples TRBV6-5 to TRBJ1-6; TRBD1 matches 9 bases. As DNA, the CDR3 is TGTGCCAGCAATCGCCGGGACAGGGTCGATTCACCCCTCCACTTT. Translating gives CASNRRDRVDSPLHF.